This T cell receptor beta chain emerged from a study of blood T cell repertoires in COVID-19. About the research overall: Acute and convalescent COVID-19 samples came from the United States, Italy and Spain.

Authors' data handling: Amplified reference gene primers provided the basis for estimating nucleated cell counts. Here immunoSEQ multiplex PCR was the method, and the copy in TCRdb shows in-frame clones only, minus some. V, J and clone size reflect that table, while D and trimming were determined from the DNA. In the table there are around 250,000 clones, approximately 89% of which are singletons. CDR3 length: 13 residues. CDR1 and CDR2 from the germline V gene are SGHTA and FQGTGA. Trimming cost V 0 bases and J 9 bases, with 9 bases left between them. The chain joins TRBV7-3 to TRBJ2-1, with D possibly matching TRBD2 (6 bases). The sequence was collected from a woman in her thirties or forties who had been exposed to COVID-19. Material for sequencing was PBMCs or T cells enriched from blood (not recorded which). The CDR3 sequence: CASSLTFGGEQFF. For the CDR3, the DNA is TGTGCCAGCAGCTTAACCTTCGGGGGTGAGCAGTTCTTC.